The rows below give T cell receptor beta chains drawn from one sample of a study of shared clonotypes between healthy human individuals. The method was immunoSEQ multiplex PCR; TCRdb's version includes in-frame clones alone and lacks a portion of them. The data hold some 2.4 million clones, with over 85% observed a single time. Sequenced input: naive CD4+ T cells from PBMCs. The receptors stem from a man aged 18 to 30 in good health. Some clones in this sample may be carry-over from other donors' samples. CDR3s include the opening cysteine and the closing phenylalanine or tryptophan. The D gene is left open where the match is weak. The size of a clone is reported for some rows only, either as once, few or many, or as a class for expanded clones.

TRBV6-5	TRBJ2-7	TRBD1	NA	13	CASTHRQGYEQYF	TGTGCCAGCACTCACAGACAGGGTTACGAGCAGTACTTC
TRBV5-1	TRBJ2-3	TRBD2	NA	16	CASSSGGLAGGNTQYF	TGCGCCAGCAGCTCTGGCGGGCTAGCGGGGGGAAATACGCAGTATTTT
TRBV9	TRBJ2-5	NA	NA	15	CASSVGSGVQETQYF	TGTGCCAGCAGCGTAGGGTCAGGGGTTCAAGAGACCCAGTACTTC
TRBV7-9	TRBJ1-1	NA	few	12	CASSFLNTEAFF	TGTGCCAGCAGCTTCCTGAACACTGAAGCTTTCTTT
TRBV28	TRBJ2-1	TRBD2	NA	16	CASTMGGADQYNEQFF	TGTGCCAGCACCATGGGAGGGGCCGACCAATACAATGAGCAGTTCTTC
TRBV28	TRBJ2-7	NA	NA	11	CASGGSYEQYF	TGTGCCAGCGGCGGCTCCTACGAGCAGTACTTC
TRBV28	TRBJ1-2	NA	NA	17	CASRYRAMAPRFYGYTF	TGTGCCAGCAGATACAGGGCCATGGCCCCCCGATTCTATGGCTACACCTTC
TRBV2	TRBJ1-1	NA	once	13	CASSGPVANEAFF	TGTGCCAGCAGTGGGCCCGTCGCGAATGAAGCTTTCTTT
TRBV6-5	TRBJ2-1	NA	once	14	CASSRQLTYNEQFF	TGTGCCAGCAGCAGACAGTTGACCTACAATGAGCAGTTCTTC
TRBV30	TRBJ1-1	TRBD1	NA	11	CAWQGVTEAFF	TGTGCCTGGCAGGGGGTCACTGAAGCTTTCTTT
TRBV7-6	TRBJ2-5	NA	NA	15	CASSFEGGRGETQYF	TGTGCCAGCAGCTTTGAGGGGGGGCGCGGGGAGACCCAGTACTTC
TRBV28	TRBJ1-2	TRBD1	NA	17	CASTDPGQGARVYGYTF	TGTGCCAGCACCGACCCGGGACAGGGGGCGAGGGTCTATGGCTACACCTTC
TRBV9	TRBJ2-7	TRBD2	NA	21	CASSVPQAGTSGRAYPGEQYF	TGTGCCAGCAGCGTCCCCCAAGCCGGGACTAGCGGGAGGGCCTACCCGGGGGAGCAGTACTTC
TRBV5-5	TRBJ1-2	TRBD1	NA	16	CASSGKDRGGTYGYTF	TGTGCCAGCAGCGGGAAGGACAGGGGTGGAACCTATGGCTACACCTTC
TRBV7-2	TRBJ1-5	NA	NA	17	CASSPRPSTGPNQPQHF	TGTGCCAGCAGCCCGCGGCCTTCGACAGGCCCCAATCAGCCCCAGCATTTT
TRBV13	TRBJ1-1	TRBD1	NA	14	CASSFSTGHTEAFF	TGTGCCAGCAGCTTTTCGACAGGGCACACTGAAGCTTTCTTT
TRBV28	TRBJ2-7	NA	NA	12	CASSPGIYEQYF	TGTGCCAGCAGCCCAGGGATTTACGAGCAGTACTTC
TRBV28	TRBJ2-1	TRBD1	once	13	CASTRQPGTEQFF	TGTGCCAGCACACGACAACCAGGGACAGAACAGTTCTTC
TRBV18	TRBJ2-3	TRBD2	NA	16	CASSPRTSGFTDTQYF	TGTGCCAGCTCACCAAGGACTAGCGGTTTCACAGATACGCAGTATTTT
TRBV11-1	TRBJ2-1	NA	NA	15	CASSLASGSYNEQFF	TGTGCCAGCAGCTTAGCTAGCGGCTCCTACAATGAGCAGTTCTTC
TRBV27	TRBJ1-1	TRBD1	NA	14	CASSFRGPNTEAFF	TGTGCCAGCAGTTTCAGGGGGCCGAACACTGAAGCTTTCTTT